This entry features one T cell receptor (beta chain) sequence. The data derive from a study of blood T cell repertoires in COVID-19. In the study overall: The United States, Italy and Spain were the sources of the acute and convalescent COVID-19 samples. From T cells, B-cell-depleted T cells, or PBMCs came the material, which was cDNA or gDNA.

This CDR3 is built from 17 residues. CDR1 and CDR2 from the germline V gene are MNHNS and SASEGT. V lost 0 bases and J lost 3; bases outside the gene matches: 7. Data came from immunoSEQ multiplex PCR; TCRdb stores just in-frame clones and leaves some out. The table has fewer than 85,000 clones, under 80% seen once. What was sequenced was peripheral blood. This TCR came from a woman of 80 years or more with active or convalescent COVID-19. V usage is TRBV6-1 and J usage is TRBJ2-1; 8 nucleotides align to TRBD2. Written as DNA, the CDR3 is TGTGCCAGCAGTGAAGCCCGGGGGGGCCCCCTCTACAATGAGCAGTTCTTC. Its translation is CASSEARGGPLYNEQFF.